These 12 T cell receptor beta chains were sequenced from one sample in a study of OX40 agonist ivuxolimab in advanced cancers. Sequencing was performed with immunoSEQ multiplex PCR; in TCRdb, only in-frame clones are kept and a portion is missing. The sample contains about 71,000 clones, approximately 80% of which appear only once. The sample in question was CD4+ or CD8+ T cells sorted from blood, obtained in a trial of the OX40 agonist ivuxolimab. All receptors come from an adult with an advanced solid tumor such as melanoma, head and neck, liver or kidney cancer.

V and J are TRBV28 and TRBJ2-5; TRBD1 matches at 7 bases. V shed 6 bases, J shed 7 bases, and the junction held 11 bases outside the gene matches. This CDR3 comprises 14 residues. Germline loops: CDR1 MDHEN, CDR2 SYDVKM. The CDR3 region is CASSKGGETGTQYF. The CDR3 region has the DNA TGTGCCAGCAGCAAAGGGGGCGAAACGGGGACCCAGTACTTC.

The chain is built from TRBV6-1 and TRBJ1-1, with a tentative D call TRBD1 (6 bases). The CDR3 covers 14 residues. The V gene lost 6 bases and the J gene lost 1 base, with 12 bases spanning the gap. CDR1 is MNHNS, CDR2 SASEGT, per germline. CDR3 sequence reads: CASRRTVRNTEAFF. CDR3 bases: TGTGCCAGCAGACGGACAGTCAGGAACACTGAAGCTTTCTTT.

V is TRBV19 and J is TRBJ1-6; D is unclear. The V gene lost 6 bases and the J gene lost 10 bases, with 10 bases spanning the gap. The CDR3 totals 12 residues. In germline, CDR1 is LNHDA, CDR2 SQIVND (reference sequence). The CDR3 bases are TGTGCCAGTAGCCCCCCACAATCACCCCTCCACTTT. It yields the protein CASSPPQSPLHF.

The chain joins TRBV28 to TRBJ1-2; no reliable D call. The CDR3 contains 12 residues. Between the trimmed V and J ends, which lost 10 bases and 8 bases, there was a span of 17 bases. The germline CDR1 and CDR2 sequences are MDHEN and SYDVKM. The CDR3 loop is CATRIRVGGYTF. CDR3 sequence (DNA): TGTGCCACTAGGATCCGCGTTGGAGGCTACACCTTC.

The chain carries TRBV28 and TRBJ1-5, with D tentatively TRBD1 (6 bases). Germline V gene data show CDR1 as MDHEN and CDR2 as SYDVKM. Trimming left V 0 bases short and J 0 bases short, with 24 bases between. The CDR3 runs to 21 residues. CDR3 bases: TGTGCCAGCAGTTTATGGGTGATACCCAACAGGGAGAGCTATAGCAATCAGCCCCAGCATTTT. Protein: CASSLWVIPNRESYSNQPQHF.

The chain couples TRBV11-2 to TRBJ2-5; D is uncertain. The germline V and J ends were trimmed by 6 bases and 2 bases, with 7 bases remaining between them. CDR3 length equals 12 residues. The V gene's germline CDR1 is SGHAT and CDR2 FQNNGV. CDR3 DNA sequence: TGTGCCAGCAGTCCTAATCAAGAGACCCAGTACTTC. Translation gives CASSPNQETQYF.

V and J are TRBV18 and TRBJ2-7; D perhaps matches TRBD2 (5 bases). The CDR3 is 12 amino acids. From germline, CDR1 is KGHSH and CDR2 LQKENI. The V gene lost 6 bases and the J gene lost 6 bases, with 12 bases spanning the gap. The CDR3 region has the DNA TGTGCCAGCTCCCTTGTCCGGGGCGAGCAGTACTTC. Protein sequence: CASSLVRGEQYF.

The chain combines TRBV9 with TRBJ1-3; no clear D. Trimming removed 4 bases from V and 2 bases from J, with 7 bases in between. CDR3 length equals 13 residues. Germline values: CDR1 SGDLS, CDR2 YYNGEE. In DNA form, the CDR3 reads TGTGCCAGCAGCTCACCGCCTGGAAACACCATATATTTT. Its protein is CASSSPPGNTIYF. Supplemented by reference TRBV9 and TRBJ1-3, the full variable domain reads DSGVTQTPKHLITATGQRVTLRCSPRSGDLSVYWYQQSLDQGLQFLIQYYNGEERAKGNILERFSAQQFPDLHSELNLSSLELGDSALYFCASSSPPGNTIYFGEGSWLTVV.

The gene calls are TRBV28 and TRBJ2-7; no definite D call. This CDR3 is 12 amino acids long. Germline-derived CDR1 and CDR2 are MDHEN and SYDVKM. Between the trimmed V and J ends, which lost 10 bases and 0 bases, there was a span of 10 bases. CDR3 loop: CATAASSYEQYV. The CDR3 DNA reads as TGTGCCACCGCGGCCAGCTCCTACGAGCAGTACGTC.

The V call is TRBV9, the J call TRBJ2-5; 8 bases map to TRBD2. This CDR3 has 17 residues. Losses at the gene ends were 3 bases for V and 6 bases for J; bases not matched to a gene: 16. From germline, CDR1 is SGDLS and CDR2 YYNGEE. DNA for the CDR3: TGTGCCAGCAGCGAAACTAGCGGCAGGACTTTGAGAAAGACCCAGTACTTC. Translating it yields CASSETSGRTLRKTQYF. The full variable domain, with the rest looked up from reference TRBV9 and TRBJ2-5, is DSGVTQTPKHLITATGQRVTLRCSPRSGDLSVYWYQQSLDQGLQFLIQYYNGEERAKGNILERFSAQQFPDLHSELNLSSLELGDSALYFCASSETSGRTLRKTQYFGPGTRLLVL.

The gene calls are TRBV21-1 and TRBJ2-1; the table's TRBD2 call for D was not verified on the DNA. TRBV21-1 is described as a pseudogene. This CDR3 is built from 19 residues. The CDR3 spells CASRLTSGGIRSSYNEQFF. As DNA, the CDR3 is TGTGCCAGCCGATTAACTAGCGGGGGGATTAGGAGCTCCTACAATGAGCAGTTCTTC.

The sample holds a few counts of this clone. V gene TRBV7-9 combines with J gene TRBJ1-2; possibly TRBD1 for D (5 bases). The CDR3 sequence is 15 residues long. V was clipped by 5 bases and J by 4 bases, with 17 bases between them. Germline assignment: CDR1 SEHNR and CDR2 FQNEAQ (reference sequence). CDR3 bases: TGTGCCAGCAGCGTCCAGGGCAGCGTGGCCTATGGCTACACCTTC. Its protein product is CASSVQGSVAYGYTF. The whole variable domain, filled in from reference TRBV7-9 and TRBJ1-2, reads DTGVSQNPRHKITKRGQNVTFRCDPISEHNRLYWYRQTLGQGPEFLTYFQNEAQLEKSRLLSDRFSAERPKGSFSTLEIQRTEQGDSAMYLCASSVQGSVAYGYTFGSGTRLTVV.